Following are 11 T cell receptor beta chains from one sample sequenced in a study of blood T cell repertoires in COVID-19. Data came from immunoSEQ multiplex PCR; TCRdb stores just in-frame clones and leaves some out. This table has about 250,000 clones, 70% to 85% appearing once. What was sequenced was peripheral blood. These receptors came from a woman aged 80 or over with active or convalescent COVID-19.

CDR3 region: CASSAFGTGVAKYEQYF. The CDR3 bases are TGTGCCAGCAGTGCATTCGGGACAGGGGTCGCTAAGTACGAGCAGTACTTC. The chain joins TRBV27 to TRBJ2-7, with 10 bases identical to TRBD1. The CDR3 extends over 17 amino acids. V lost 5 bases, J lost 4 bases, and 14 bases stayed unmatched. Germline CDR1 and CDR2: MNHEY and SMNVEV (reference sequence).

The rearrangement links TRBV12-3 or TRBV12-4 to TRBJ2-1, with 7 bases aligning to TRBD2. The CDR3 sequence is 13 residues long. V lost 5 bases and J lost 6; bases outside the gene matches: 4. This chain's CDR3 is CASSTLATNEQFF. The CDR3 DNA reads as TGTGCCAGCAGTACACTAGCGACCAATGAGCAGTTCTTC.

Written as DNA, the CDR3 is TGTGCCACCAGCCGAAGACCGGGACTAGCCCTCGGGGAGCTGTTTTTT. This sequence encodes CATSRRPGLALGELFF. The chain joins TRBV15 to TRBJ2-2; the match to TRBD2 covers 9 bases. The CDR3 spans 16 residues. From germline, CDR1 is LNHNV and CDR2 YYDKDF (reference sequence). The ends lost 5 bases at V and 7 bases at J; junction bases unmatched: 11.

This clone has a single count. The J gene is TRBJ2-1, the V gene TRBV7-9; D unclear. The germline V gene has CDR1 SEHNR and CDR2 FQNEAQ (reference sequence). This CDR3 comprises 13 residues. V was shortened by 4 bases and J by 6 bases, with 10 bases between the two germline ends. The CDR3 nucleotides read TGTGCCAGCAGCTCGACGGGTGTCAATGAGCAGTTCTTC. Residues: CASSSTGVNEQFF.

Comments on this clone: This CDR3 is also generated by other DNA sequences in the sample. The rearrangement links TRBV18 to TRBJ2-7; D not certain. CDR3 size: 12 residues. V gave up 2 bases and J gave up 3 bases, with 5 bases separating them. Germline lookup yields CDR1 KGHSH and CDR2 LQKENI. CDR3 DNA: TGTGCCAGCTCACCAGCTAACTACGAGCAGTACTTC. It encodes CASSPANYEQYF.

The CDR3 bases are TGTGCCAGCAGTTACTCCGGGGGCTCCTACGAGCAGTACTTC. Translated, it gives CASSYSGGSYEQYF. The chain employs TRBV6-2 or TRBV6-3 and TRBJ2-7, with D perhaps TRBD2 (6 bases). The germline V and J ends were trimmed by 0 bases and 0 bases, with 6 bases remaining between them. Germline assignment: CDR1 MNHEY and CDR2 SVGEGT. The CDR3 has 14 residues.

The chain has TRBV3-1 (or the pseudogene TRBV3-2) and TRBJ1-5; 7 bases agree with TRBD1. The CDR3 is 14 residues long. Per the germline V gene, CDR1 is LGHDT and CDR2 is YNNKEL (reference sequence). V lost 3 bases, J lost 6 bases, and 5 bases stayed unmatched. The CDR3 DNA reads as TGTGCCAGCAGCCATGATTACAGGGGTCAGCCCCAGCATTTT. Translating gives CASSHDYRGQPQHF.

This chain joins TRBV5-1 and TRBJ2-2; unclear D gene. Germline V lookup: CDR1 SGHRS, CDR2 YFSETQ. The CDR3 runs to 13 residues. V was trimmed by 6 bases and J by 9 bases, leaving 15 bases between them. The CDR3 spells CASKAQEARELFF. The CDR3 DNA is TGCGCCAGCAAGGCCCAGGAAGCCAGGGAGCTGTTTTTT.

A few counts support this clone. CDR3 coding DNA: TGCGCCAGCAGCCAACAGGTGGCTTTAACCGGTGGTGGATCCTACGAGCAGTACTTC. Its protein is CASSQQVALTGGGSYEQYF. The rearrangement links TRBV4-1 to TRBJ2-7; D is ambiguous. Germline V gene data show CDR1 as MGHRA and CDR2 as YSYEKL. The CDR3 is 19 residues long. Trimming removed 2 bases at V and 1 base at J, with 24 bases between.

This clone turned up a few times. The chain has TRBV2 and TRBJ1-1; 8 nucleotides align to TRBD1. Germline V gives CDR1 SNHLY, CDR2 FYNNEI. The CDR3 sequence is 13 residues long. J was trimmed by 0 bases and V by 10 bases; bases with no gene match: 4. This CDR3 is CATKTGVNTEAFF. The CDR3 nucleotides are TGTGCCACCAAGACAGGGGTGAACACTGAAGCTTTCTTT.

The chain employs TRBV6-6 and TRBJ2-7, with 7 bases lining up with TRBD2. V shed 4 bases and J 1 base; nucleotides not matched to a gene: 7. CDR3 length equals 15 residues. Germline V gives CDR1 MNHNY, CDR2 SVGAGI (reference sequence). CDR3 nucleotides: TGTGCCAGCAGTTCGGGACTACTTAATTCCTACGAGCAGTACTTC. Its translation is CASSSGLLNSYEQYF.